This TCR beta chain was recorded in a study of vaccination and CD4 T cells after COVID-19. Study-wide context: The convalescent group had six males, four females, seven Caucasians, two Asians, one multiracial. Study findings and constraints: Reactive clone data from convalescent patients indicated a median of approximately 90% appearing only post-vaccination.

Cultured CD4+ T cell DNA was sequenced using the Oncomine TCR Beta short-read assay. Genomic DNA was taken out of cultured CD4+ T cells by extraction. TCRdb reanalysed the PCR reads using MiXCR and keeps one entry per CDR3 protein. The profile shows about 6,900 distinct CDR3 sequences, roughly 23% of them singletons. V was clipped by 5 bases and J by 3 bases, with 7 bases between them. Germline-derived CDR1 and CDR2 are SSHAT and FNYEAQ (reference sequence). The CDR3 is 13 amino acids. Stated treatment: 10-day PBMC culture with coronavirus spike peptide pools or control peptides (ViraFEST assay). These CD4+ T cells came from an unexposed donor, sampled before the COVID-19 pandemic (2011-2018). As concerns this clonotype: What it recognizes is unknown.

This TCR derives from a human donor in good health. V gene TRBV7-7 combines with J gene TRBJ1-4; D remains unclear. Sequenced: CD4+ T cells from blood, cultured in vitro. The CDR3 region is CASSPRPNEKLFF. The CDR3 DNA reads TGTGCCAGCAGCCCGAGACCTAATGAAAAACTGTTTTTT.